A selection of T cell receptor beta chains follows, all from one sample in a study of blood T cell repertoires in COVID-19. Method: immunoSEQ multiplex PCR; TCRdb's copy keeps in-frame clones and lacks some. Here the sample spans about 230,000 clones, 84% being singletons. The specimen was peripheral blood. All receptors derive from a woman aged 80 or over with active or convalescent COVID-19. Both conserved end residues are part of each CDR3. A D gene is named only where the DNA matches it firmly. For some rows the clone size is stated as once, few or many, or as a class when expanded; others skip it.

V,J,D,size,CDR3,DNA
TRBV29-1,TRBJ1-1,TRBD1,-,CSVGTGGSTEAFF,TGCAGCGTGGGGACAGGGGGTAGCACTGAAGCTTTCTTT
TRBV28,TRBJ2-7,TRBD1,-,CASRPPGQGYEQYF,TGTGCCAGCAGACCGCCGGGACAGGGGTACGAGCAGTACTTC
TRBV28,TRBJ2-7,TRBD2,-,CASSSGGGGEQYF,TGTGCCAGCAGTTCTGGCGGGGGGGGCGAGCAGTACTTC
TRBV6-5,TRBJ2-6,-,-,CASSRDISGANVLTF,TGTGCCAGCAGTCGGGACATCTCTGGGGCCAACGTCCTGACTTTC
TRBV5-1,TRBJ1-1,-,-,CASSLRPRGSEAFF,TGCGCCAGCAGCTTACGACCCAGGGGCTCTGAAGCTTTCTTT
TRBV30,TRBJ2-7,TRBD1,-,CAWSPGTGGHEQYF,TGTGCCTGGAGCCCCGGGACAGGGGGCCACGAGCAGTACTTC
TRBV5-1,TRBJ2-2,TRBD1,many,CASSFLGQLNTGELFF,TGCGCCAGCAGCTTTTTGGGACAGCTGAACACCGGGGAGCTGTTTTTT
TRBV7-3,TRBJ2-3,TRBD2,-,CASSLAVGTDTQYF,TGTGCCAGCAGCCTAGCGGTGGGCACAGATACGCAGTATTTT
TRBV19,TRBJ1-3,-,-,CASSAPGTIYF,TGTGCCAGTAGTGCGCCGGGTACCATATATTTT
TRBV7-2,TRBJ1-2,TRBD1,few,CASSTDRDDYGYTF,TGTGCCAGCAGTACCGACAGGGACGACTATGGCTACACCTTC
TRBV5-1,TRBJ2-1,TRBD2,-,CASSLATSGRIYNEQFF,TGCGCCAGCAGCTTGGCGACTAGCGGGAGGATTTACAATGAGCAGTTCTTC
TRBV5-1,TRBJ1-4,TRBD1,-,CASSLVGQGLSTNEKLFF,TGCGCCAGCAGCTTGGTGGGACAGGGCCTTTCAACTAATGAAAAACTGTTTTTT
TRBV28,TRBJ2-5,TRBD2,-,CASRAAGGGETQYF,TGTGCCAGCAGGGCGGCGGGGGGAGGTGAGACCCAGTACTTC
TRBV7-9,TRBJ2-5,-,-,CASSFKTGDGTQYF,TGTGCCAGCAGCTTTAAGACTGGAGATGGGACCCAGTACTTC
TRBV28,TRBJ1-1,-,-,CASSFRLGRRTEAFF,TGTGCCAGCAGTTTTCGATTGGGGCGCCGGACTGAAGCTTTCTTT
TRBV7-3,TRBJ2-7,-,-,CASSLTYNRFWYEQYF,TGTGCCAGCAGCTTAACCTATAACAGGTTTTGGTACGAGCAGTACTTC
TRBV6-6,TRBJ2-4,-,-,CASSVRDIQYF,TGTGCCAGCAGTGTCCGGGACATTCAGTACTTC
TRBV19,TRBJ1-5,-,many,CASIQKWQYSNQPQHF,TGTGCCAGTATCCAAAAGTGGCAGTATAGCAATCAGCCCCAGCATTTT
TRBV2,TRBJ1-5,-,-,CASSDRGASQPQHF,TGTGCCAGCAGTGATCGGGGGGCGAGTCAGCCCCAGCATTTT
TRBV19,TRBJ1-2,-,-,CASSTTRGTRNNF,TGTGCCAGTAGTACTACGAGGGGGACCCGAAACAACTTC
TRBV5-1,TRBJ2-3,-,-,CASMMEADTQYF,TGCGCCAGCATGATGGAGGCAGATACGCAGTATTTT
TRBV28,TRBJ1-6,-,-,CASSPGQSYNSPLHF,TGTGCCAGCAGTCCAGGACAGTCCTATAATTCACCCCTCCACTTT
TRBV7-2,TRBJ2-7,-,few,CASSLDSRYPYEQYF,TGTGCCAGCAGCTTAGACAGCCGATATCCCTACGAGCAGTACTTC
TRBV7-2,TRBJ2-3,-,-,CASSLIGVQSTDTQYF,TGTGCCAGCAGCTTAATCGGGGTACAGAGCACAGATACGCAGTATTTT
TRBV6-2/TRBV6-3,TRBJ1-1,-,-,CASSYSKGVGAFF,TGTGCCAGCAGTTACTCGAAAGGAGTAGGAGCTTTCTTT
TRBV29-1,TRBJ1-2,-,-,CSVDSNRDRYTF,TGCAGCGTTGATTCAAACAGGGACCGCTACACCTTC
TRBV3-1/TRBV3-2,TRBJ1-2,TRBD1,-,CASSPDREVVYGYTF,TGTGCCAGCAGTCCAGACAGGGAGGTAGTATATGGCTACACCTTC
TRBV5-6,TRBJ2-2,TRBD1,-,CASGTGVTGELFF,TGTGCCAGCGGGACAGGGGTAACCGGGGAGCTGTTTTTT
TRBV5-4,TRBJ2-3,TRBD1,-,CASSLGTGVGTDTQYF,TGTGCCAGCAGCTTGGGGACAGGGGTAGGGACAGATACGCAGTATTTT
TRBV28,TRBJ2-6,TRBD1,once,CASSLLGTGETGANVLTF,TGTGCCAGCAGTTTATTGGGGACAGGGGAGACTGGGGCCAACGTCCTGACTTTC
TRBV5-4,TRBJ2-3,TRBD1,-,CASSSTPGTGGTDTQYF,TGTGCCAGCAGCTCAACCCCCGGGACAGGTGGAACAGATACGCAGTATTTT
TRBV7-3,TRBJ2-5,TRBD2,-,CASSLGSSGSVEIQYF,TGTGCCAGCAGCTTAGGGTCTAGCGGGAGCGTGGAGATCCAGTACTTC
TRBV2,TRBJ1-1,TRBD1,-,CATTGTGNTEAFF,TGTGCCACTACCGGGACAGGGAACACTGAAGCTTTCTTT
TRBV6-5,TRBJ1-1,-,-,CASSVRGYTEAFF,TGTGCCAGCAGCGTCCGAGGGTACACTGAAGCTTTCTTT
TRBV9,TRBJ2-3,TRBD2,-,CASSRGVAGGGTDTQYF,TGTGCCAGCAGCCGGGGGGTAGCGGGAGGAGGAACAGATACGCAGTATTTT
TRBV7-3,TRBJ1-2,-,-,CARTRELGVQRGLDGYTF,TGTGCCAGAACGAGAGAATTAGGAGTTCAACGAGGATTGGATGGCTACACCTTC
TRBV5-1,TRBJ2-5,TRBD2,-,CASSYSGRGTQETQYF,TGCGCCAGCAGCTATAGCGGGAGGGGGACTCAAGAGACCCAGTACTTC
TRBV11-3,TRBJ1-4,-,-,CASSFKIWQGYEKLFF,TGTGCCAGCAGTTTTAAGATTTGGCAGGGGTACGAAAAACTGTTTTTT
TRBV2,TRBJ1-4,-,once,CASSELGGYEKLFF,TGTGCCAGCAGTGAATTGGGGGGGTATGAAAAACTGTTTTTT
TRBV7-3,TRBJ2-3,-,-,CASSLTPEKTQYF,TGTGCCAGCAGCTTAACTCCTGAGAAGACGCAGTATTTT
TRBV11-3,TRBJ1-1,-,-,CASTPVTEAFF,TGTGCCAGCACCCCCGTCACTGAAGCTTTCTTT
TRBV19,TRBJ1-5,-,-,CASSITSGSNQPQHF,TGTGCCAGTAGTATCACTTCGGGTAGCAATCAGCCCCAGCATTTT
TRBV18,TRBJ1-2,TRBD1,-,CASSPGQGGDNYGYTF,TGTGCCAGCTCACCGGGACAGGGTGGGGATAACTATGGCTACACCTTC
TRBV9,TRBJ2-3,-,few,CASSVDNTDTADTQYF,TGTGCCAGCAGCGTAGATAACACAGACACGGCAGATACGCAGTATTTT
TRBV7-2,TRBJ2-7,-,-,CASSFRSEVYEQYF,TGTGCCAGCAGCTTCCGATCAGAGGTCTACGAGCAGTACTTC
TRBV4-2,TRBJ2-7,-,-,CASSQEVTSSYEQYF,TGTGCCAGCAGCCAAGAGGTGACTAGCTCCTACGAGCAGTACTTC